This TCR beta chain comes out of a study of Ad26.COV2.S vaccination and SARS-CoV-2 variants. The sample holds one count of this clone. Assay: immunoSEQ multiplex PCR; the TCRdb copy retains only in-frame clones and omits some. The sample lists 200,000 to 250,000 clones, approximately 88% seen once, with around 11% in the top ten. This CDR3 is 18 amino acids long. Germline CDR1 and CDR2: ENHRY and SYGVKD. Trimming removed 4 bases from V and 0 bases from J; junction bases left unmatched: 14. Noted treatment: over 15 received Ad26.COV2.S at low or high dose, single or two shots; a few received placebo; per-sample allocation not given. Collection of samples fell on day 63 after the first vaccine or placebo injection.

V usage is TRBV10-3 and J usage is TRBJ2-7, with 8 bases fitting TRBD1. Specimen: peripheral blood, collected in a trial of Ad26.COV2.S vaccine versus placebo. The clonotype comes from a person aged 18-60 years who received the Ad26.COV2.S COVID-19 vaccine or a placebo. The DNA of the CDR3 is TGTGCCATCAGTGGGTGGACAGGGACCCCCCTGAGCTCCTACGAGCAGTACTTC. Its protein product is CAISGWTGTPLSSYEQYF.